This T cell receptor (beta chain) was sequenced in a study of CD8+ T cells in alopecia areata. Points from the study as a whole: Clonality was higher in lesional than normal scalp, especially in alopecia totalis/universalis.

This clone was seen only a few times. Its antigen is still unknown. Other DNA sequences in this specimen translate into the identical CDR3. Peripheral blood samples and lesional scalp punch biopsies were obtained from alopecia areata patients. Cell sorting was applied to PBMCs, and CD4+ and CD8+ T cells were collected. It was cDNA, reverse transcribed from extracted RNA, that served as the sequencing template. Measured with immunoSEQ multiplex PCR; TCRdb has only the in-frame clones, and not every one. Among approximately 120,000 clones, around 45% were seen once, and the ten largest hold roughly a tenth. The V end was cut by 3 bases, the J end by 3 bases, with 9 bases between. Germline V gene sequence: CDR1 SQVTM, CDR2 ANQGSEA. The CDR3 length is 12 residues.

The receptor was derived from a human donor with alopecia areata. The sample comprised NKG2D-low CD8+ T cells sorted from blood. The chain combines TRBV29-1 with TRBJ2-7; no reliable D call. The CDR3 protein is CSVESTVYEQYF. The CDR3 region has the DNA TGCAGCGTTGAGAGCACCGTCTACGAGCAGTACTTC.